These T cell receptor beta chains were read from a single sample in a study of blood T cell repertoires in COVID-19. Repertoires were generated with immunoSEQ multiplex PCR, while TCRdb's copy carries only in-frame clones and drops some. The table has more than 45,000 clones, roughly 87% seen once; the top ten hold around 3.1%. What was sequenced was peripheral blood. These TCRs come from a human donor in a cohort sampled during active COVID-19. Each CDR3 is given without its conserved first and last residue. Each record gives: V gene, J gene, clone size, CDR3 protein. Size is stated for part of the rows, as once, few or many counts, or as a class when the clone is expanded.

TRBV11-2	TRBJ2-1	NA	ASSLVRLAGPSSYNEQF
TRBV3-1/TRBV3-2	TRBJ2-3	NA	ASSSSTGTDTQY
TRBV4-2	TRBJ2-1	NA	ASSQAGLRRANEQF
TRBV10-1	TRBJ2-3	NA	ASSDGTSGRGTQY
TRBV13	TRBJ2-1	once	ASSRDRATYNEQF
TRBV3-1/TRBV3-2	TRBJ1-1	once	ASSQGANTEAF
TRBV18	TRBJ2-7	NA	ASSPTMEYEQY
TRBV27	TRBJ2-3	NA	ASSLGSTDTQY
TRBV29-1	TRBJ1-2	NA	SDRRANYGYT
TRBV27	TRBJ1-1	NA	ASSLEDSTEAF
TRBV5-1	TRBJ2-7	NA	ASSLEGQSSYEQY
TRBV3-1/TRBV3-2	TRBJ1-6	NA	ASSTGTGNSPLH
TRBV27	TRBJ2-2	NA	ASSPGQGARRAGELF
TRBV5-4	TRBJ1-2	NA	ASSLETTNYGYT
TRBV28	TRBJ1-2	NA	ASSLSLRWGYT
TRBV27	TRBJ2-3	NA	ASNLGQGGDTQY
TRBV29-1	TRBJ2-1	NA	SVDGLATYNEQF
TRBV3-1/TRBV3-2	TRBJ2-7	NA	ASSPGSYEQY
TRBV18	TRBJ1-2	NA	ASSPIEGAGYGYT
TRBV2	TRBJ1-1	NA	ASREAPEAF
TRBV19	TRBJ2-1	NA	ASSGRGTMIEQF
TRBV24-1	TRBJ1-1	NA	ATNQAGDAGAF
TRBV6-1	TRBJ2-3	NA	ASSETGEDTQY
TRBV7-9	TRBJ2-5	NA	ASSPQRGRETQY
TRBV19	TRBJ2-3	NA	ASSPGVKADTQY
TRBV5-1	TRBJ2-3	NA	ASSRGRGTDTQY
TRBV5-4	TRBJ2-7	NA	ASSERTGVDEQY
TRBV11-2	TRBJ2-5	NA	ASSLASGALETQY
TRBV6-6	TRBJ2-3	once	ASSTGTGGYTDTQY
TRBV12-5	TRBJ2-7	NA	ASGDLRNYEQY
TRBV7-9	TRBJ2-5	NA	ASSSPGLAVQKTQY
TRBV2	TRBJ1-4	NA	ASSSLRATNEKLF